This paragraph covers one TCR beta chain sequence. This record comes from a study of blood T cell repertoires in COVID-19. Data came from immunoSEQ multiplex PCR; TCRdb stores just in-frame clones and leaves some out. Altogether 350,000 to 400,000 clones are present, nearly 90% being singletons, with the ten largest covering about 1.7%. The TCR originated in a woman in her 30s who had recovered from COVID-19. The sequenced sample consisted of PBMCs or T cells enriched from blood (not recorded which).

The CDR3 DNA sequence: TGTGCCAGCAGTTTAGCGGGAGCGGGAGGGCAAGATACGCAGTATTTT. Protein: CASSLAGAGGQDTQYF. The chain is built from TRBV28 and TRBJ2-3; 10 nucleotides line up with TRBD2. Germline CDR1 reads MDHEN; CDR2 reads SYDVKM. The ends lost 2 bases at V and 5 bases at J; junction bases unmatched: 7. The CDR3 covers 16 residues.